This T cell receptor beta chain was obtained from a study of lymphopenia after photon versus proton radiotherapy. Of note for this clone: What it recognizes is unknown.

With 3 bases clipped from V and 4 bases from J, the junction kept 5 bases outside the gene matches. This CDR3 spans 15 amino acids. Germline assignment: CDR1 SEHNR and CDR2 FQNEAQ (reference sequence). The data were produced by immunoSEQ multiplex PCR, yet TCRdb's version contains in-frame clones alone and is incomplete. The sample shows under 20,000 clones, 75% to 95% of them seen only once. General study findings and limits: After the lymphocyte nadir, photon-treated repertoires showed oligoclonal expansion, especially of CD8+ Temra cells.

Sequencing used peripheral blood, obtained from a patient treated with photon-based radiotherapy. The chain combines TRBV7-9 with TRBJ2-2; 7 bases are a match to TRBD2. The TCR comes from a man aged 55 to 70 with pancreatic cancer. As DNA, the CDR3 is TGTGCCAGCAGCTTGGCTAGCGGTTCCACCGGGGAGCTGTTTTTT. It encodes CASSLASGSTGELFF.